This T cell receptor beta chain emerged from a study of T-cell reconstitution after alpha-beta-depleted transplantation in children. This clonotype has more than one count but fewer than ten. Its antigen is undetermined. The CDR3 is 14 residues long. Trimming took 5 bases from V and 2 from J, leaving 12 bases between them. From germline, CDR1 is SEHNR and CDR2 FQNEAQ (reference sequence). Study-level points and caveats: T-cell counts and diversity at one year post-transplant came mainly from newly produced T cells.

Unique molecular identifiers were incorporated during preparation of the TCRbeta library. TCRdb called the PCR reads again in MiXCR, with one record for every CDR3 protein. The table includes about 48,000 distinct CDR3 sequences, approximately 6% detected once. This receptor was obtained from a female patient between 2 and 15 years old who had a stem cell transplant for aplastic anemia, so the T cells may come from the graft donor. V and J are TRBV7-9 and TRBJ2-5; weak D call: TRBD2 (5 bases). The material sequenced was PBMCs, mostly from graft donor cells, taken 60 days after TCRalphabeta/CD19-depleted stem cell transplant. The CDR3 reads CASSVGGSQETQYF. In DNA form, the CDR3 reads TGTGCCAGCAGCGTAGGCGGGTCGCAAGAGACCCAGTACTTC.